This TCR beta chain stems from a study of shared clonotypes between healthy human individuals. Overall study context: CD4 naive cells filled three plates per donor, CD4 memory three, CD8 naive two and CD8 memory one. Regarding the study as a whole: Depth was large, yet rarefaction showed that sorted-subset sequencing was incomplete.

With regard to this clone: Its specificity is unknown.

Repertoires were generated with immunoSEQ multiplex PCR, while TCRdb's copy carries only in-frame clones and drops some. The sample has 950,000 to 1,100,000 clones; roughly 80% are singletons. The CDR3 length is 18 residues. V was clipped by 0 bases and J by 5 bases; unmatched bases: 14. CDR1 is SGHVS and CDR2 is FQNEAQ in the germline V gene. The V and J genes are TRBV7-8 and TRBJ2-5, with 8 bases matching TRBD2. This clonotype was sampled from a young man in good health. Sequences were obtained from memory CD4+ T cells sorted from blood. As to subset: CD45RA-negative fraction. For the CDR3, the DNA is TGTGCCAGCAGCTTAGCGTATACGGCCACTAGCGGCCGGGAGACCCAGTACTTC. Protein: CASSLAYTATSGRETQYF. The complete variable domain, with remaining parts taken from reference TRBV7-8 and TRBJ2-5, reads GAGVSQSPRYKVAKRGQDVALRCDPISGHVSLFWYQQALGQGPEFLTYFQNEAQLDKSGLPSDRFFAERPEGSVSTLKIQRTQQEDSAVYLCASSLAYTATSGRETQYFGPGTRLLVL.